A single sample gave rise to the 30 T cell receptor beta chains below, sequenced in a study of long-term antiretroviral therapy in people with HIV. The libraries were made with immunoSEQ v3.0 at survey level. The repertoire was sequenced with immunoSEQ multiplex PCR; TCRdb's copy has only in-frame clones and lacks some. The sample has roughly 40,000 clones, about 85% seen once. This sample comprised unsorted PBMCs, obtained 3.1 years after starting antiretroviral therapy. The receptor source for this set is a woman aged 45 to 65 with HIV.

The rearrangement joins TRBV7-9 to TRBJ2-3; D ambiguous. V gave up 2 bases and J gave up 2 bases, with 11 bases separating them. CDR3 size: 15 residues. Germline lookup yields CDR1 SEHNR and CDR2 FQNEAQ (reference sequence). The DNA of the CDR3 is TGTGCCAGCAGCTTAAGGCAGACCACCACAGATACGCAGTATTTT. It encodes CASSLRQTTTDTQYF.

This chain joins TRBV13 and TRBJ2-7; 9 bases are shared with TRBD1. The CDR3 contains 17 residues. Looked up from germline, CDR1 is PRHDT and CDR2 is FYEKMQ (reference sequence). The J segment lost 2 bases and the V segment lost 3 bases, leaving 11 bases of the junction unmatched. The CDR3 DNA sequence: TGTGCCAGCAGCTTGGGTAACCGGGACAGGGCGGCCTACGAGCAGTACTTC. Protein product: CASSLGNRDRAAYEQYF. Full variable domain (missing parts from reference TRBV13 and TRBJ2-7): AAGVIQSPRHLIKEKRETATLKCYPIPRHDTVYWYQQGPGQDPQFLISFYEKMQSDKGSIPDRFSAQQFSDYHSELNMSSLELGDSALYFCASSLGNRDRAAYEQYFGPGTRLTVT.

This sequence joins TRBV5-1 and TRBJ2-7; D unclear. Trimming removed 1 base from V and 3 bases from J, with 8 bases in between. Germline lookup yields CDR1 SGHRS and CDR2 YFSETQ. The CDR3 covers 13 residues. The DNA for the CDR3 is TGCGCCAGCAGCTTGAGTCAGTTCTACGAGCAGTACTTC. Its translation: CASSLSQFYEQYF.

The genes are TRBV18 and TRBJ2-5; no clear D gene. The V and J ends lost 3 bases and 4 bases respectively, with 12 bases between them. The CDR3 has 14 residues. The germline CDR1 and CDR2 sequences are KGHSH and LQKENI. The CDR3 reads CASSPMGNGETQYF. CDR3 in DNA: TGTGCCAGCTCACCTATGGGGAACGGAGAGACCCAGTACTTC. The full variable domain, rest sourced from reference TRBV18 and TRBJ2-5, is NAGVMQNPRHLVRRRGQEARLRCSPMKGHSHVYWYRQLPEEGLKFMVYLQKENIIDESGMPKERFSAEFPKEGPSILRIQQVVRGDSAAYFCASSPMGNGETQYFGPGTRLLVL.

This sequence joins TRBV2 and TRBJ1-5; D unclear. V was clipped by 4 bases and J by 2 bases, with 12 bases between them. Germline values: CDR1 SNHLY, CDR2 FYNNEI. The CDR3 runs to 15 residues. The CDR3 region has the DNA TGTGCCAGCAGTGTCGGGCCGGAGGGCAATCAGCCCCAGCATTTT. It encodes CASSVGPEGNQPQHF.

The CDR3 protein is CASSFLSHSYEQYF. The CDR3 bases are TGTGCCAGCAGCTTCCTCAGTCATTCCTACGAGCAGTACTTC. The rearrangement joins TRBV5-6 to TRBJ2-7; D gene uncertain. V lost 2 bases to trimming and J lost 1 base, with 10 bases between them. The CDR3 totals 14 residues. CDR1 is SGHDT and CDR2 is YYEEEE in the germline V gene. Full variable domain (missing parts from reference TRBV5-6 and TRBJ2-7): DAGVTQSPTHLIKTRGQQVTLRCSPKSGHDTVSWYQQALGQGPQFIFQYYEEEERQRGNFPDRFSGHQFPNYSSELNVNALLLGDSALYLCASSFLSHSYEQYFGPGTRLTVT.

The V gene is TRBV4-1, the J gene TRBJ2-2; no definite D call. Germline CDR1 and CDR2: MGHRA and YSYEKL. This CDR3 has 16 amino acids. The ends were cut back, 3 bases at V and 3 bases at J, with 14 bases in the middle. CDR3: CASSQMGTSHTGELFF. DNA of the CDR3: TGCGCCAGCAGCCAGATGGGAACCTCGCACACCGGGGAGCTGTTTTTT.

This clone was detected only a few times. V usage is TRBV29-1 and J usage is TRBJ1-1, with 8 bases that match TRBD1. Looked up from germline, CDR1 is SQVTM and CDR2 is ANQGSEA. The CDR3 spans 15 residues. Losses at the gene ends were 4 bases for V and 0 bases for J; bases not matched to a gene: 7. The CDR3 protein is CSVAGQGTMNTEAFF. The DNA for the CDR3 is TGCAGCGTTGCAGGACAGGGAACCATGAACACTGAAGCTTTCTTT.

The V and J genes are TRBV11-2 and TRBJ2-7; D is ambiguous. The CDR3 sequence is 12 residues long. V was cut by 1 base and J by 3 bases, with 4 bases left in between. Germline CDR1 is SGHAT and CDR2 is FQNNGV. The CDR3 bases are TGTGCCAGCAGCTTAGCCGACTACGAGCAGTACTTC. This sequence encodes CASSLADYEQYF.

The chain uses TRBV6-5 and TRBJ1-2, with a tentative D call TRBD1 (5 bases). In germline, CDR1 is MNHEY, CDR2 SVGAGI. The CDR3 sequence is 15 residues long. V dropped 2 bases and J dropped 3 bases, with 13 bases sitting between them. CDR3 in DNA: TGTGCCAGCAGTTACCACCGGGACCGGGACTATGGCTACACCTTC. It yields the protein CASSYHRDRDYGYTF.

The chain is built from TRBV27 and TRBJ1-5; 9 positions match TRBD1. J gave up 5 bases and V 4 bases, and 6 bases lay outside the gene matches. This CDR3 has 15 amino acids. Germline values: CDR1 MNHEY, CDR2 SMNVEV (reference sequence). CDR3 residues: CASSSLGTGYQPQHF. DNA for the CDR3: TGTGCCAGCAGTTCGCTCGGGACAGGGTATCAGCCCCAGCATTTT.

The rearrangement uses TRBV13 and TRBJ1-1; D not resolved. The CDR3 is 12 residues long. Between the trimmed V and J ends, which lost 6 bases and 4 bases, there was a span of 9 bases. Germline V lookup: CDR1 PRHDT, CDR2 FYEKMQ (reference sequence). The CDR3 is CASRGERTEAFF. As DNA, the CDR3 is TGTGCCAGCAGGGGTGAGCGCACTGAAGCTTTCTTT.

CDR3 protein: CASSSGGRTEQYF. The CDR3 nucleotides are TGTGCCAGCAGTTCAGGGGGACGAACGGAGCAGTACTTC. The chain combines TRBV27 with TRBJ2-7, with TRBD1 matching 7 bases. Germline assignment: CDR1 MNHEY and CDR2 SMNVEV (reference sequence). V was clipped by 4 bases and J by 7 bases; unmatched bases: 7. CDR3 length: 13 amino acids.

The V and J genes are TRBV30 and TRBJ2-1; D remains ambiguous. Germline lookup yields CDR1 GTSNPN and CDR2 SVGIG (reference sequence). This CDR3 has 15 amino acids. Deletions cut 3 bases from V and 2 bases from J, with 14 bases between. In DNA form, the CDR3 reads TGTGCCTGGAGGAAAGAAATTTTGACCTACAATGAGCAGTTCTTC. As protein: CAWRKEILTYNEQFF. The complete variable domain, with remaining parts taken from reference TRBV30 and TRBJ2-1, reads SQTIHQWPATLVQPVGSPLSLECTVEGTSNPNLYWYRQAAGRGLQLLFYSVGIGQISSEVPQNLSASRPQDRQFILSSKKLLLSDSGFYLCAWRKEILTYNEQFFGPGTRLTVL.

This clone was seen more than once but under ten times. This chain uses TRBV5-4 with TRBJ1-2; TRBD1 aligns across 9 bases. V shed 4 bases, J shed 10 bases, and the junction held 11 bases outside the gene matches. The CDR3 has 14 residues. Germline CDR1 is SGHNT and CDR2 is YYREEE (reference sequence). DNA for the CDR3: TGTGCCAGCAGCACAGGGGGCGTCCGTACCGACTACACCTTC. It translates to CASSTGGVRTDYTF. The complete variable domain, with remaining parts taken from reference TRBV5-4 and TRBJ1-2, reads ETGVTQSPTHLIKTRGQQVTLRCSSQSGHNTVSWYQQALGQGPQFIFQYYREEENGRGNFPPRFSGLQFPNYSSELNVNALELDDSALYLCASSTGGVRTDYTFGSGTRLTVV.

The chain carries TRBV2 and TRBJ1-2, with 7 bases lining up with TRBD1. Losses at the gene ends were 4 bases for V and 7 bases for J; bases not matched to a gene: 12. The CDR3 contains 15 residues. Germline loops: CDR1 SNHLY, CDR2 FYNNEI. The CDR3 sequence: CASSGSTGVIGGYTF. The CDR3 region has the DNA TGTGCCAGCAGTGGGAGTACAGGGGTTATAGGTGGCTACACCTTC.

The chain employs TRBV7-2 and TRBJ1-5; tentatively, D is TRBD1 (6 bases). The germline V gene has CDR1 SGHTA and CDR2 FQGNSA. The V gene lost 2 bases and the J gene lost 6 bases, with 14 bases spanning the gap. The CDR3 runs 15 residues. In DNA, the CDR3 is TGTGCCAGCAGCTTATTTTCAGGGGAGGGTCAGCCCCAGCATTTT. Translated, it gives CASSLFSGEGQPQHF. Using reference TRBV7-2 and TRBJ1-5 for the parts outside the CDR3, the full variable domain is GAGVSQSPSNKVTEKGKDVELRCDPISGHTALYWYRQSLGQGLEFLIYFQGNSAPDKSGLPSDRFSAERTGGSVSTLTIQRTQQEDSAVYLCASSLFSGEGQPQHFGDGTRLSIL.

V is TRBV10-3 and J is TRBJ1-3, with TRBD1 matching over 11 bases. Germline values: CDR1 ENHRY, CDR2 SYGVKD. This CDR3 contains 16 residues. V dropped 4 bases and J dropped 3; count of bases not matched to a gene: 5. CDR3 loop: CAISGGQGAYGNTIYF. For the CDR3, the DNA is TGTGCCATCAGTGGAGGACAGGGGGCGTATGGAAACACCATATATTTT.

This clone was seen once. V usage is TRBV7-2 and J usage is TRBJ2-3, with TRBD1 as a possible D gene (6 bases). V was trimmed by 8 bases and J by 2 bases, leaving 20 bases between them. The CDR3 runs 16 residues. CDR1 is SGHTA, CDR2 FQGNSA, per germline. The CDR3 DNA is TGTGCCAGCTCCAGGGGAATAGGGACGCTCACAGATACGCAGTATTTT. Encoded protein: CASSRGIGTLTDTQYF. Looking up the rest from reference TRBV7-2 and TRBJ2-3 gives the full variable domain: GAGVSQSPSNKVTEKGKDVELRCDPISGHTALYWYRQSLGQGLEFLIYFQGNSAPDKSGLPSDRFSAERTGGSVSTLTIQRTQQEDSAVYLCASSRGIGTLTDTQYFGPGTRLTVL.

The DNA of the CDR3 is TGCGCCAGCAGTCGATCGACAGGGGGCTCCGAGCAGTACTTC. Its translation is CASSRSTGGSEQYF. This chain connects TRBV10-1 to TRBJ2-7; TRBD1 agrees at 10 bases. J was trimmed by 6 bases and V by 5 bases; bases with no gene match: 7. The CDR3 spans 14 residues. Germline assignment: CDR1 WNHNN and CDR2 SYGVQD (reference sequence).

The chain combines TRBV4-3 with TRBJ2-2; the match to TRBD2 covers 11 bases. Germline V lookup: CDR1 LGHNA, CDR2 YSLEER. The CDR3 totals 16 residues. V dropped 5 bases and J dropped 0; count of bases not matched to a gene: 2. The DNA for the CDR3 is TGCGCCAGCAGCGGACTAGCGGGTACGAACACCGGGGAGCTGTTTTTT. Its protein is CASSGLAGTNTGELFF.

This clone appeared once. The chain combines TRBV5-6 with TRBJ1-2; weak D call: TRBD1 (6 bases). V dropped 4 bases and J dropped 8 bases, with 15 bases sitting between them. Germline V gene sequence: CDR1 SGHDT, CDR2 YYEEEE. The CDR3 is 13 residues long. The CDR3 DNA follows: TGTGCCAGCAGCCCTCCAGGGGTTTGGGGCTACACCTTC. This codes for CASSPPGVWGYTF. The complete variable domain, with remaining parts taken from reference TRBV5-6 and TRBJ1-2, reads DAGVTQSPTHLIKTRGQQVTLRCSPKSGHDTVSWYQQALGQGPQFIFQYYEEEERQRGNFPDRFSGHQFPNYSSELNVNALLLGDSALYLCASSPPGVWGYTFGSGTRLTVV.

The V call is TRBV7-9, the J call TRBJ1-1; D gene ambiguous. The V gene's germline CDR1 is SEHNR and CDR2 FQNEAQ (reference sequence). The CDR3 runs to 15 residues. Trimming removed 4 bases at V and 2 bases at J, with 14 bases between. The DNA of the CDR3 is TGTGCCAGCAGCTCTCCAGGCTCCTTTAACACTGAAGCTTTCTTT. Amino acids: CASSSPGSFNTEAFF.

The chain links TRBV5-5 to TRBJ2-7; D possibly corresponds to TRBD1 (6 bases). Germline V gives CDR1 SGHKS, CDR2 YYEKEE (reference sequence). This CDR3 has 14 amino acids. V lost 0 bases to trimming and J lost 3 bases, with 10 bases between them. CDR3 region: CASSLAGGSYEQYF. The CDR3 DNA sequence: TGTGCCAGCAGCTTGGCTGGGGGCAGCTACGAGCAGTACTTC.

The chain links TRBV11-2 to TRBJ2-5; TRBD2 might be the D (6 bases). Germline V gene lookup returns CDR1 SGHAT and CDR2 FQNNGV. The CDR3 runs to 17 residues. Trimming cost V 5 bases and J 2 bases, with 21 bases left between them. This chain's CDR3 is CASSMDFGGLSQETQYF. The DNA of the CDR3 is TGTGCCAGCAGCATGGATTTCGGGGGTTTGTCACAAGAGACCCAGTACTTC.

This chain connects TRBV5-5 to TRBJ1-6, with 11 bases matching TRBD1. V was clipped by 4 bases and J by 0 bases; unmatched bases: 3. Per germline, CDR1 SGHKS and CDR2 YYEKEE (reference sequence). CDR3 length: 17 residues. The CDR3 sequence: CASSGGQGASYNSPLHF. The DNA for the CDR3 is TGTGCCAGCAGCGGAGGACAGGGGGCCTCCTATAATTCACCCCTCCACTTT.

The CDR3 here is CASSLGGEEGIVAEAFF. CDR3 sequence (DNA): TGTGCCAGCAGCTTGGGAGGGGAGGAGGGTATAGTGGCTGAAGCTTTCTTT. The gene calls are TRBV13 and TRBJ1-1; possibly TRBD1 for D (5 bases). Germline CDR1 PRHDT, CDR2 FYEKMQ (reference sequence). Trimming cost V 3 bases and J 6 bases, with 23 bases left between them. This CDR3 spans 17 amino acids.

This clone has just a few counts. The chain joins TRBV27 to TRBJ2-2, with D uncertain. This CDR3 comprises 12 residues. The germline CDR1 and CDR2 sequences are MNHEY and SMNVEV (reference sequence). The ends were cut back, 2 bases at V and 8 bases at J, with 6 bases in the middle. This chain's CDR3 is CASSLGGGELFF. The CDR3 DNA is TGTGCCAGCAGTTTAGGCGGTGGGGAGCTGTTTTTT.

This clone appeared once. The V and J genes are TRBV20-1 and TRBJ2-7; D is unclear. From germline, CDR1 is DFQATT and CDR2 SNEGSKA (reference sequence). The CDR3 runs 11 residues. Trimming left V 4 bases short and J 4 bases short, with 8 bases between. CDR3 amino acids: CSAMGDYEQYF. In DNA form, the CDR3 reads TGCAGTGCTATGGGCGATTACGAGCAGTACTTC.

The rearrangement links TRBV5-8 to TRBJ2-1, with TRBD2 matching over 8 bases. Germline CDR1 SGHTS, CDR2 YDEGEE. CDR3 length equals 16 residues. The ends lost 0 bases at V and 4 bases at J; junction bases unmatched: 6. CDR3 in DNA: TGTGCCAGCAGCTTGGCGAGTAGCGGGGCGTACAATGAGCAGTTCTTC. It codes for CASSLASSGAYNEQFF.